These 16 T cell receptor beta chains came from one sample sequenced in a study of neoadjuvant anti-PD-1 for oral cavity cancer. Indicated time point: after neoadjuvant nivolumab, at surgical resection. Using immunoSEQ multiplex PCR, the repertoire was profiled, and TCRdb retains in-frame clones only, with some absent. The data show about 12,000 clones, 71% seen once. The starting material was PBMCs, obtained after nivolumab (anti-PD-1) treatment. The receptor set was obtained from a person between 35 and 79 years old with oral cavity squamous cell carcinoma.

There are a few counts of this clone. The rearrangement uses TRBV2 and TRBJ2-5; TRBD1 agrees at 8 bases. This CDR3 spans 16 amino acids. The V segment lost 1 base and the J segment 5 bases; nucleotides outside the gene matches: 9. CDR1 and CDR2 (germline): SNHLY, FYNNEI. CDR3 nucleotide sequence: TGTGCCAGCAGTGAAGTTGGCAGGGGGCAGAGGGAGACCCAGTACTTC. Translation: CASSEVGRGQRETQYF.

V is TRBV9 and J is TRBJ2-1; 7 bases fit TRBD2. Losses at the gene ends were 0 bases for V and 4 bases for J; bases not matched to a gene: 10. The CDR3 contains 17 residues. Germline V gene data show CDR1 as SGDLS and CDR2 as YYNGEE. CDR3 coding DNA: TGTGCCAGCAGCGTAGCTTGGAGCGGGGAGATGTACAATGAGCAGTTCTTC. It encodes CASSVAWSGEMYNEQFF.

V is TRBV7-9 and J is TRBJ2-1; D is undetermined. The CDR3 length is 16 residues. Trimming took off 2 bases at V and 5 bases at J, with 16 bases between the two ends. Per the germline V gene, CDR1 is SEHNR and CDR2 is FQNEAQ (reference sequence). The CDR3 DNA is TGTGCCAGCAGCTTAATGGCTTCAGTAGCAAACAATGAGCAGTTCTTC. It translates to CASSLMASVANNEQFF.

The rearrangement uses TRBV6-5 and TRBJ2-1; 11 bases match TRBD2. The trim removed 5 bases at V and 8 bases at J, leaving 8 bases unmatched. CDR3 size: 15 residues. In germline, CDR1 is MNHEY, CDR2 SVGAGI. For the CDR3, the DNA is TGTGCCAGCAGTGCCGGGACTAGCGGTCCGGATGAGCAGTTCTTC. Protein sequence: CASSAGTSGPDEQFF.

The chain has TRBV5-1 and TRBJ2-1, with D possibly TRBD1 on 5 matching bases. The CDR3 consists of 17 residues. Germline lookup yields CDR1 SGHRS and CDR2 YFSETQ. Trimming removed 7 bases at V and 4 bases at J, with 24 bases between. CDR3 in DNA: TGCGCCAGCTCGAGGACATTAAAGACATCGGGTTACAATGAGCAGTTCTTC. It encodes CASSRTLKTSGYNEQFF.

The genes are TRBV20-1 and TRBJ2-5; D not resolved. V was cut by 8 bases and J by 11 bases, with 15 bases left in between. The CDR3 extends over 10 amino acids. Germline V lookup: CDR1 DFQATT, CDR2 SNEGSKA (reference sequence). For the CDR3, the DNA is TGCAGTACCAAAAGCCCACCTCAGTACTTC. Translated: CSTKSPPQYF.

The V call is TRBV2, the J call TRBJ2-1; TRBD1 matches 8 bases. V was clipped by 2 bases and J by 9 bases; unmatched bases: 12. The CDR3 loop spans 16 amino acids. The germline CDR1 and CDR2 sequences are SNHLY and FYNNEI. CDR3 bases: TGTGCCAGCAGTGAAAAGGACAGGGTAGGCAAGGTTGAGCAGTTCTTC. This gives the protein CASSEKDRVGKVEQFF.

This clone was observed a handful of times. V usage is TRBV18 and J usage is TRBJ1-2, with D tentatively TRBD1 (5 bases). Germline V lookup: CDR1 KGHSH, CDR2 LQKENI. V was shortened by 3 bases and J by 3 bases, with 8 bases between the two germline ends. The CDR3 is 13 amino acids. The CDR3 is CASSPGTDYGYTF. Written as DNA, the CDR3 is TGTGCCAGCTCACCTGGGACCGACTATGGCTACACCTTC.

This clone was detected once. The chain carries TRBV7-9 and TRBJ2-7; 7 nucleotides align to TRBD2. V trimming: 5 bases; J trimming: 5 bases; junction bases outside the gene matches: 3. From germline, CDR1 is SEHNR and CDR2 FQNEAQ (reference sequence). CDR3 size: 12 residues. In nucleotides, the CDR3 is TGTGCCAGCAGCCGGGACTACCACGAGCAGTACTTC. Protein product: CASSRDYHEQYF.

This clone was recorded a few times. The chain employs TRBV7-8 and TRBJ2-7, with D maybe TRBD2 (6 bases). CDR3 size: 12 residues. Germline V CDR1 and CDR2: SGHVS, FQNEAQ. V was clipped by 7 bases and J by 7 bases, with 14 bases between them. The CDR3: CASTLGGSEQYF. The CDR3 bases are TGTGCCAGCACCCTAGGAGGGAGTGAGCAGTACTTC.

The J gene is TRBJ1-1, the V gene TRBV6-1; D is ambiguous. The CDR3 length is 13 residues. Germline loops: CDR1 MNHNS, CDR2 SASEGT. Trimming pared 3 bases from V and 0 bases from J, leaving 5 bases between. The CDR3 sequence: CASSDYVNTEAFF. The CDR3 DNA reads TGTGCCAGCAGTGATTATGTGAACACTGAAGCTTTCTTT.

The chain has TRBV19 and TRBJ2-3, with 9 bases identical to TRBD1. V lost 4 bases and J lost 10; bases outside the gene matches: 9. The CDR3 runs to 14 residues. Per the germline V gene, CDR1 is LNHDA and CDR2 is SQIVND (reference sequence). The CDR3 bases are TGTGCCAGTAGTACGCAACCGGGACAGGGTCCGCAGTATTTT. Its translation: CASSTQPGQGPQYF.

The chain employs TRBV6-5 and TRBJ1-1; no definite D call. CDR1 is MNHEY, CDR2 SVGAGI, per germline. This CDR3 spans 13 amino acids. V was clipped by 0 bases and J by 2 bases, with 4 bases between them. CDR3 sequence (DNA): TGTGCCAGCAGTTACTCAGACAACACTGAAGCTTTCTTT. Its translation: CASSYSDNTEAFF.

The V call is TRBV5-1, the J call TRBJ1-1; 7 positions match TRBD1. The CDR3 spans 14 residues. V was clipped by 4 bases and J by 1 base; unmatched bases: 4. Germline loops: CDR1 SGHRS, CDR2 YFSETQ. The CDR3, as DNA: TGCGCCAGCAGCAGGGGGCAGACGAACACTGAAGCTTTCTTT. This codes for CASSRGQTNTEAFF.

The chain employs TRBV29-1 and TRBJ2-5; tentatively, D is TRBD1 (6 bases). This CDR3 is 13 amino acids long. Trimming pared 5 bases from V and 2 bases from J, leaving 12 bases between. The germline V gene encodes CDR1 SQVTM and CDR2 ANQGSEA. The CDR3 loop is CSVSPGAQETQYF. CDR3 bases: TGCAGCGTTTCCCCAGGGGCGCAAGAGACCCAGTACTTC.

The chain employs TRBV27 and TRBJ1-1; D gene unclear. The germline V gene has CDR1 MNHEY and CDR2 SMNVEV (reference sequence). V was shortened by 1 base and J by 3 bases, with 6 bases between the two germline ends. The CDR3 extends over 13 amino acids. The CDR3 region is CASSLYSYTEAFF. CDR3 DNA sequence: TGTGCCAGCAGTTTATACAGCTACACTGAAGCTTTCTTT.